This T cell receptor (beta chain) originates from a study of spatial heterogeneity in lung cancer. Overall study results and limits: Expanded tumor TCRs that were ubiquitous appeared in blood more at resection than follow-up.

Every TCR cDNA molecule carried a tag that served as a unique molecular identifier. TCRdb reprocessed the 5' RACE reads with MiXCR, giving one entry per CDR3 protein. The repertoire holds about 38,000 distinct CDR3 sequences, with roughly 5.2% as singletons. The time point denotes: sample taken at primary tumor resection. Patients with untreated early-stage non-small cell lung cancer, numbering 72, were the donors. Tumor, nontumor lung or frozen PBMC supplied whole RNA, sequenced without sorting. V was trimmed by 1 base and J by 6 bases, leaving 4 bases between them. Germline values: CDR1 SGHTA, CDR2 FQGNSA. The CDR3 spans 12 residues. At least ten counts were recorded for this clonotype. What it binds is not known.

The V and J genes are TRBV7-2 and TRBJ1-5; D gene unclear. The sequencing here drew on PBMCs, taken at surgery. This TCR was sampled from a female donor with early-stage non-small cell lung cancer. The CDR3: CASSLDAQPQHF. As DNA, the CDR3 is TGTGCCAGCAGCTTAGACGCTCAGCCCCAGCATTTT.